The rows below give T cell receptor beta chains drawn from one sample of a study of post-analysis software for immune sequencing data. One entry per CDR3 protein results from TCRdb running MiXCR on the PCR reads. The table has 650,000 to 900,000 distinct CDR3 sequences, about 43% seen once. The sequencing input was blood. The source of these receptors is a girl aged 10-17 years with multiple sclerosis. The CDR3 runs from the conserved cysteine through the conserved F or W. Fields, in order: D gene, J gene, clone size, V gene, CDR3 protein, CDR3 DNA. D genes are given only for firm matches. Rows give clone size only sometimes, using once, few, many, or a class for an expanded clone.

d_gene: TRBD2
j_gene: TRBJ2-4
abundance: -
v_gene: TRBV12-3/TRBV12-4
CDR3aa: CASSLDGGNIQYF
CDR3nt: TGTGCCAGCAGTTTAGACGGGGGGAACATTCAGTACTTC

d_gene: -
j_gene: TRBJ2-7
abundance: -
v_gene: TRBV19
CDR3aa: CASSIPFGNEQYF
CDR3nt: TGTGCCAGTAGTATCCCCTTCGGTAACGAGCAGTACTTC

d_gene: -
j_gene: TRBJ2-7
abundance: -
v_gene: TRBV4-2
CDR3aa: CASSQLGRPAYEQYF
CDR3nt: TGTGCCAGCAGCCAGCTGGGAAGACCAGCCTACGAGCAGTACTTC

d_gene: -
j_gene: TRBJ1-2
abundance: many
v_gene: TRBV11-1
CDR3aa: CASTPIPLHYGYTF
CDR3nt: TGTGCCAGCACCCCTATCCCGCTTCACTATGGCTACACCTTC

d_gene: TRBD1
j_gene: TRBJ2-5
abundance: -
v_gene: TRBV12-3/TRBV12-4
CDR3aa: CASSTGQLGETQYF
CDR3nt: TGTGCCAGCAGCACGGGACAGCTTGGGGAGACCCAGTACTTC

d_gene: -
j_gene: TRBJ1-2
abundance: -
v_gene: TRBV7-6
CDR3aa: CASSLEADTPNYGYTF
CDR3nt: TGTGCCAGCAGCTTAGAGGCCGACACCCCCAACTATGGCTACACCTTC

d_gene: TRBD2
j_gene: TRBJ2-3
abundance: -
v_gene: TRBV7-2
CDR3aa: CASSHRGLAGVTDTQYF
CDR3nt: TGTGCCAGCAGCCACAGGGGACTAGCGGGAGTAACAGATACGCAGTATTTT

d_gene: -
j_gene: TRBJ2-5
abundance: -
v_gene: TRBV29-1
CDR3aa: CSVYGGAVQETQYF
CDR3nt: TGCAGCGTTTATGGAGGGGCCGTCCAAGAGACCCAGTACTTC

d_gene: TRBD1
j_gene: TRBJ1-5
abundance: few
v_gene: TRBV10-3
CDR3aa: CAIGTDSNQPQHF
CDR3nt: TGTGCCATCGGGACAGATAGCAATCAGCCCCAGCATTTT

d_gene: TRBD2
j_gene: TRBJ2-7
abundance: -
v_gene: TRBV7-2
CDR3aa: CASSFYLAGGLLYEQYF
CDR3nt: TGTGCCAGCAGCTTTTATCTAGCGGGAGGACTACTCTACGAGCAGTACTTC

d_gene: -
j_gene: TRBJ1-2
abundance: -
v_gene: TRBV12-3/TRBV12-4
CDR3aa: CASRQQTVDGYTF
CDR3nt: TGTGCCAGCAGGCAACAGACGGTGGATGGCTACACCTTC

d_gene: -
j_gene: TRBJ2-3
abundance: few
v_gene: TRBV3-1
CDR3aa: CASSRTEGLSTDTQYF
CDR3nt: TGTGCCAGCAGCCGGACGGAGGGCCTGAGCACAGATACGCAGTATTTT

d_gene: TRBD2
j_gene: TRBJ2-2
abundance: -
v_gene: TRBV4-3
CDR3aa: CASSQDEAGAGTGELFF
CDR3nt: TGCGCCAGCAGCCAAGATGAGGCGGGAGCGGGGACCGGGGAGCTGTTTTTT

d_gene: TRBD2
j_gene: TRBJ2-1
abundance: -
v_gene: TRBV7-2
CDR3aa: CASSPLAGPNELFF
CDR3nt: TGTGCCAGCAGCCCCTTAGCGGGACCCAATGAGCTGTTCTTC

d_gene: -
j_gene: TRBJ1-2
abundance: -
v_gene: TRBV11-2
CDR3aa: CASSSLADYGYTF
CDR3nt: TGTGCCAGCAGCTCCCTCGCAGACTATGGCTACACCTTC

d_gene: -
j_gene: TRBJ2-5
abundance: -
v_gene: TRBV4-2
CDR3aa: CASSQDWASGQETQYF
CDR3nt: TGTGCCAGCAGCCAAGATTGGGCATCTGGGCAAGAGACCCAGTACTTC

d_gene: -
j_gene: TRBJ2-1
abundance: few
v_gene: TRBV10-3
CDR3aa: CAISVKGDEQFF
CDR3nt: TGTGCCATCAGTGTAAAGGGCGATGAGCAGTTCTTC

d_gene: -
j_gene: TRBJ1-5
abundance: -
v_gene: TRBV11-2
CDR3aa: CASRAGYNQPQHF
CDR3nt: TGTGCCAGCCGAGCAGGGTACAATCAGCCCCAGCATTTT

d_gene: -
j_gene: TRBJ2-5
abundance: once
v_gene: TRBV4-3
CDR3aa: CASSQEAGLGTQYF
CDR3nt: TGCGCCAGCAGCCAAGAGGCGGGGTTGGGGACCCAGTACTTC

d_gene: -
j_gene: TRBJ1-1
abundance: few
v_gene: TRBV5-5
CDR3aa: CASSPAGGRRMNTEAFF
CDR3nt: TGTGCCAGCAGCCCCGCGGGGGGGAGGCGGATGAACACTGAAGCTTTCTTT

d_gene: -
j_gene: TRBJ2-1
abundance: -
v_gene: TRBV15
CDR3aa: CATSPAWQGYNEQFF
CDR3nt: TGTGCCACCAGCCCCGCGTGGCAGGGTTACAATGAGCAGTTCTTC

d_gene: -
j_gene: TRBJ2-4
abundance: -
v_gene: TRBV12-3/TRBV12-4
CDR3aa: CASSFWAPGAKNIQYF
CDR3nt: TGTGCCAGCAGTTTTTGGGCCCCGGGAGCCAAAAACATTCAGTACTTC

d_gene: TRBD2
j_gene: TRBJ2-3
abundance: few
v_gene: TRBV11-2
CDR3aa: CASSLRGLATDTQYF
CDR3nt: TGTGCCAGCAGCCTCAGGGGACTAGCGACAGATACGCAGTATTTT

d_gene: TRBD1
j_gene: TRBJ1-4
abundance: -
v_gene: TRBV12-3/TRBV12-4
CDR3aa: CASSAGTGYEKLFF
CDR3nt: TGTGCCAGCAGCGCCGGGACAGGGTATGAAAAACTGTTTTTT

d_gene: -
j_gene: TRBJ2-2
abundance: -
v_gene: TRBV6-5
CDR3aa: CASSYGPQNTGELFF
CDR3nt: TGTGCCAGCAGTTACGGGCCCCAGAACACCGGGGAGCTGTTTTTT

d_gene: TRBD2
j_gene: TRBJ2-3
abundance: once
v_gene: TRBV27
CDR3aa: CASSSLLAGVTDTQYF
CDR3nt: TGTGCCAGCAGTTCTCTCCTAGCGGGAGTCACAGATACGCAGTATTTT

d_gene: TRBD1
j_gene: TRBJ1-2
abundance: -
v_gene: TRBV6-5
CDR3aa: CASSYTQGALHGYTF
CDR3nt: TGTGCCAGCAGTTACACACAGGGGGCTTTACATGGCTACACCTTC

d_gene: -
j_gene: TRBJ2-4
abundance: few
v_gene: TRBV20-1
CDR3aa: CSAIGFDLAKNIQYF
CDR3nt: TGCAGTGCTATTGGATTTGACCTAGCCAAAAACATTCAGTACTTC

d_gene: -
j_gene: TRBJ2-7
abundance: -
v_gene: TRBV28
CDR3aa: CASSLLGVAGYEQYF
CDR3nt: TGTGCCAGCAGTTTATTGGGGGTGGCAGGCTACGAGCAGTACTTC

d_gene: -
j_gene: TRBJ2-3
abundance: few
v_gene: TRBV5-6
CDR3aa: CASSPGRLADTQYF
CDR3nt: TGTGCCAGCAGCCCGGGACGGCTGGCAGATACGCAGTATTTT

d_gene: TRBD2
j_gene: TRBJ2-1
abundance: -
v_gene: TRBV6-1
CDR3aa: CASTQERRGSSYNEQFF
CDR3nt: TGTGCCAGCACCCAAGAACGGCGCGGGAGCTCCTACAATGAGCAGTTCTTC

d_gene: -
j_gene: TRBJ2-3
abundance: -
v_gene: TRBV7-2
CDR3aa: CASSRSGPVITDTQYF
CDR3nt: TGTGCCAGCAGCCGATCAGGGCCCGTGATAACAGATACGCAGTATTTT

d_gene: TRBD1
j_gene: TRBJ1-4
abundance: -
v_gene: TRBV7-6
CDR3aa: CASSAGTGQPRGEKLFF
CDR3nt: TGTGCCAGCAGCGCCGGGACAGGCCAACCCAGAGGGGAAAAACTGTTTTTT

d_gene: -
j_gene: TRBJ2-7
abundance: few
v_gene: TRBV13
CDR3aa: CASSSETFGEQYF
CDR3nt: TGTGCCAGCAGCTCCGAAACGTTTGGCGAGCAGTACTTC

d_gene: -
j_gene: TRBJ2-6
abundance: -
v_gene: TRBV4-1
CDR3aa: CASSPQRLAGANVLTF
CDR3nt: TGCGCCAGCAGCCCTCAACGACTAGCTGGGGCCAACGTCCTGACTTTC

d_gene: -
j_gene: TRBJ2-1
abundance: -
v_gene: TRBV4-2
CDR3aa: CASSPPGSPNEQFF
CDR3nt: TGTGCCAGCAGCCCCCCGGGGAGTCCCAATGAGCAGTTCTTC

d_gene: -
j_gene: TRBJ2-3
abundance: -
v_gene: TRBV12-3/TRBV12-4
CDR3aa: CASSEGGDTQYF
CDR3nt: TGTGCCAGCAGTGAGGGTGGTGATACGCAGTATTTT

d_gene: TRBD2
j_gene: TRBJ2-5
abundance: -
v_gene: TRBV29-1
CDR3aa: CSVVRAGRGQETQYF
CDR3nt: TGCAGCGTTGTGAGGGCAGGGAGGGGCCAAGAGACCCAGTACTTC

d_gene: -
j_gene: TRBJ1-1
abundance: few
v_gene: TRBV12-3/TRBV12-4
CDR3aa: CASSLGKSEAFF
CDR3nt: TGTGCCAGCAGTCTCGGGAAATCTGAAGCTTTCTTT

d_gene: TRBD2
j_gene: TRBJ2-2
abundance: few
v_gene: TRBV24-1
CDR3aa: CATSTGGQDYTGELFF
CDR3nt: TGTGCCACCAGTACGGGGGGGCAGGATTACACCGGGGAGCTGTTTTTT

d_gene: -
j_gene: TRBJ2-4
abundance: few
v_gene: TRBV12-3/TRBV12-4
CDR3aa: CASSFTGTKKNIQYF
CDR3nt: TGTGCCAGCAGTTTTACCGGGACAAAGAAAAACATTCAGTACTTC

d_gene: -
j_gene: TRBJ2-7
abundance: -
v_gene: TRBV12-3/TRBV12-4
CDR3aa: CASSLLSRGDSEQYF
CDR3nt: TGTGCCAGCAGTTTACTGTCCAGGGGAGACTCCGAGCAGTACTTC

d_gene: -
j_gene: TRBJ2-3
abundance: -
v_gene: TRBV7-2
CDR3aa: CASSSPAGGADTQYF
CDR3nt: TGTGCCAGCAGCTCACCTGCAGGGGGGGCGGATACGCAGTATTTT

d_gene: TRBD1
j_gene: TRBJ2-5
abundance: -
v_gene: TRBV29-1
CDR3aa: CSASDRVETQYF
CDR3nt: TGCAGCGCCTCGGACAGGGTCGAGACCCAGTACTTC

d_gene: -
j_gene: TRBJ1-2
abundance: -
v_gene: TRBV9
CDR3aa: CASSGSIRYGYTF
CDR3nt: TGTGCCAGCAGCGGGTCCATACGGTATGGCTACACCTTC